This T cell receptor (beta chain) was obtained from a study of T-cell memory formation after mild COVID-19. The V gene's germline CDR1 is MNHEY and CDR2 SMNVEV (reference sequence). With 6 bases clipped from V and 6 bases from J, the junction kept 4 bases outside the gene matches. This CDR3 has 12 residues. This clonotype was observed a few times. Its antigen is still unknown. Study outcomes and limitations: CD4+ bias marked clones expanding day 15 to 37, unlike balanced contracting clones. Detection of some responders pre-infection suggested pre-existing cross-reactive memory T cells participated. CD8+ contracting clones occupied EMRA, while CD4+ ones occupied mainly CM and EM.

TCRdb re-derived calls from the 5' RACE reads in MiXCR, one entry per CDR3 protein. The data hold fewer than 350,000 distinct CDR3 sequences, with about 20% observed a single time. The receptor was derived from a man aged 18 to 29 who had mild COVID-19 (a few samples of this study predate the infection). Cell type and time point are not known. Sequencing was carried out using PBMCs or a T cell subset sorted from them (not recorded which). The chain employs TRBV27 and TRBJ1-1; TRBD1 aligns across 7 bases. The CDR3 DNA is TGTGCCAGCAGAGGGGGCAGCGCTGAAGCTTTCTTT. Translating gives CASRGGSAEAFF.